The next 13 T cell receptor beta chains were all read from a single sample in a study of T cell responses to AZD1222 COVID-19 vaccine. The data were produced by immunoSEQ multiplex PCR, yet TCRdb's version contains in-frame clones alone and is incomplete. The table records some 100,000 clones, 70% to 90% of them present only once. The material was peripheral blood, obtained on day 0 of AZD1222 vaccination. All receptors derive from an adult in good health.

The chain has TRBV7-9 and TRBJ2-1, with TRBD1 identical over 12 bases. This CDR3 is 17 amino acids long. V lost 5 bases, J lost 1 base, and 6 bases stayed unmatched. The germline gives CDR1 SEHNR, CDR2 FQNEAQ (reference sequence). The CDR3 loop reads CASSGGQGAGSYNEQFF. CDR3 sequence (DNA): TGTGCCAGCAGCGGGGGACAGGGGGCGGGTTCCTACAATGAGCAGTTCTTC.

V and J are TRBV2 and TRBJ1-2; D call uncertain. V lost 4 bases to trimming and J lost 4 bases, with 13 bases between them. CDR3 length: 14 residues. CDR1 and CDR2 (germline): SNHLY, FYNNEI. The CDR3 spells CASSAWGASYGYTF. The CDR3 nucleotides read TGTGCCAGCAGTGCTTGGGGAGCTTCCTATGGCTACACCTTC.

The chain uses TRBV2 and TRBJ2-2, with 10 bases that match TRBD2. The length of the CDR3 is 18 residues. CDR1 is SNHLY and CDR2 is FYNNEI in the germline V gene. J lost 2 bases, V lost 7 bases, and 13 bases had no gene match. CDR3 sequence: CASTQEVAGGFNTGELFF. The CDR3 nucleotides are TGTGCCAGCACCCAAGAGGTAGCGGGGGGATTTAACACCGGGGAGCTGTTTTTT.

This clone was observed a few times. This chain joins TRBV3-1 (or the pseudogene TRBV3-2) and TRBJ1-5; no firm D call. The CDR3 runs to 14 residues. The V end lost 0 bases, the J end lost 3 bases, and 6 bases lay between the germline ends. The germline CDR1 and CDR2 sequences are LGHDT and YNNKEL (reference sequence). CDR3 sequence reads: CASSQDNINQPQHF. The CDR3 DNA sequence: TGTGCCAGCAGCCAAGATAACATCAATCAGCCCCAGCATTTT.

The count of this clone is one. J is TRBJ1-1 and V is TRBV5-8; D not certain. The germline V and J ends were trimmed by 2 bases and 4 bases, with 9 bases remaining between them. The CDR3 extends over 13 amino acids. The germline V gene has CDR1 SGHTS and CDR2 YDEGEE. CDR3 protein: CASSFGLGTEAFF. CDR3 coding DNA: TGTGCCAGCAGCTTTGGATTGGGCACTGAAGCTTTCTTT.

This clone was seen more than once but under ten times. In DNA, the CDR3 is TGTGCCAGCAGCCAAGAGGCAGGGGGTCACAATGAGCAGTTCTTC. Translated, it gives CASSQEAGGHNEQFF. The chain is built from TRBV14 and TRBJ2-1; TRBD1 aligns across 7 bases. V lost 0 bases and J lost 5; bases outside the gene matches: 4. Germline V gives CDR1 SGHDN, CDR2 FVKESK. The CDR3 extends over 15 amino acids.

The chain carries TRBV7-2 and TRBJ2-7; D ambiguous. Trimming cost V 2 bases and J 2 bases, with 13 bases left between them. Germline V lookup: CDR1 SGHTA, CDR2 FQGNSA. The CDR3 totals 15 residues. DNA for the CDR3: TGTGCCAGCAGCTTAAGGTCTGAGACCACCTACGAGCAGTACTTC. The encoded protein is CASSLRSETTYEQYF.

This clone was counted once. V usage is TRBV16 and J usage is TRBJ1-3; D is ambiguous. The germline V gene has CDR1 KGHSY and CDR2 FQNENV. With 0 bases removed from V and 0 bases from J, the gap between germline ends came to 6 bases. The CDR3 has 15 residues. The CDR3 loop is CASSQSAVSGNTIYF. The DNA for the CDR3 is TGTGCCAGCAGCCAATCGGCAGTCTCTGGAAACACCATATATTTT.

This chain links TRBV11-2 with TRBJ2-3; D might be TRBD2 (6 bases). V lost 5 bases to trimming and J lost 0 bases, with 18 bases between them. This CDR3 is 17 amino acids long. The germline CDR1 and CDR2 sequences are SGHAT and FQNNGV. The CDR3: CASSPPPPGTSTDTQYF. The CDR3, as DNA: TGTGCCAGCAGCCCACCACCGCCCGGGACTAGCACAGATACGCAGTATTTT.

This chain uses TRBV5-1 with TRBJ1-2; 9 nucleotides match TRBD1. J gave up 4 bases and V 0 bases, and 7 bases lay outside the gene matches. Germline V lookup: CDR1 SGHRS, CDR2 YFSETQ. The CDR3 length is 16 residues. CDR3 in DNA: TGCGCCAGCAGCTTGGCCGGGGACAGGGCCTTCTATGGCTACACCTTC. Translation gives CASSLAGDRAFYGYTF.

The chain recombines TRBV7-9 with TRBJ1-1; 8 nucleotides match TRBD1. The CDR3 totals 18 residues. The V segment lost 4 bases and the J segment 0 bases; nucleotides outside the gene matches: 13. Germline V gene lookup returns CDR1 SEHNR and CDR2 FQNEAQ (reference sequence). The CDR3 loop is CASSYTSGGAGMNTEAFF. CDR3 bases: TGTGCCAGCAGCTATACTTCAGGGGGCGCAGGCATGAACACTGAAGCTTTCTTT.

The table lists this clone with a count of one. The rearrangement joins TRBV11-2 to TRBJ2-5, with 7 bases identical to TRBD1. The CDR3 has 16 amino acids. V was pared by 1 base and J by 0 bases, with 5 bases of the junction left unmatched. CDR1 and CDR2 from the germline V gene are SGHAT and FQNNGV. Here the CDR3 reads CASSLGRGTDQETQYF. The CDR3 nucleotides read TGTGCCAGCAGCTTAGGCAGGGGGACAGACCAAGAGACCCAGTACTTC. The complete variable domain, with remaining parts taken from reference TRBV11-2 and TRBJ2-5, reads EAGVAQSPRYKIIEKRQSVAFWCNPISGHATLYWYQQILGQGPKLLIQFQNNGVVDDSQLPKDRFSAERLKGVDSTLKIQPAKLEDSAVYLCASSLGRGTDQETQYFGPGTRLLVL.

The count of this clone is one. This rearrangement joins TRBV10-3 to TRBJ1-2; 7 positions match TRBD1. This CDR3 has 14 residues. V gave up 4 bases and J gave up 5 bases; unmatched junction bases: 7. Per germline, CDR1 ENHRY and CDR2 SYGVKD. The chain's CDR3 is CAISGRGGEYGYTF. The CDR3 DNA is TGTGCCATCAGTGGGCGAGGGGGCGAATATGGCTACACCTTC.